The 7 T cell receptor beta chains listed next were all sequenced from one sample in a study of CD8+CD57+ T cells in acquired aplastic anemia. CD8+CD57+ cell expansion had been shown by flow cytometry in patients chosen for sequencing. The use of genomic DNA as template underpinned the TCR beta VDJ and CDR3 profiling. MiXCR was run by TCRdb on the reads, yielding one entry per CDR3 protein. The table lists just over 450,000 distinct CDR3 sequences, over 25% of them singletons. The material sequenced was sorted CD4+, CD8+, or CD8+CD57+ T cells (not recorded which) from PBMCs. The receptors come from a human donor with aplastic anemia.

The chain combines TRBV25-1 with TRBJ2-1; TRBD2 matches 7 bases. V gave up 4 bases and J gave up 3 bases; unmatched junction bases: 6. Germline CDR1 MGHDK, CDR2 SYGVNS. This CDR3 comprises 15 residues. The chain's CDR3 is CASSATGTIYNEQFF. DNA of the CDR3: TGTGCCAGCAGTGCTACCGGGACTATCTACAATGAGCAGTTCTTC.

This clonotype was found a few times. The rearrangement joins TRBV6-5 to TRBJ2-5; 7 bases match TRBD2. The V and J ends lost 4 bases and 5 bases, in that order; junction bases with no gene match: 7. There are 14 residues in the CDR3. Germline CDR1 reads MNHEY; CDR2 reads SVGAGI. The CDR3 nucleotides are TGTGCCAGCAGTTCCGAGGGAGCGGGGGAGACCCAGTACTTC. The encoded protein is CASSSEGAGETQYF.

In regard to this clonotype: The CDR3 ends on some other residue instead of the conserved phenylalanine or tryptophan, so this is likely a read error. It is unclear where the CDR3 begins or ends on the DNA, so no DNA is shown, and the CDR3 is as TCRdb lists it. The genes are TRBV15 and TRBJ1-6; TRBD1 is taken as the D call from the table, unchecked against the DNA. The germline gives CDR1 LNHNV, CDR2 YYDKDF (reference sequence). From its first to its last residue, the CDR3 has 9 amino acids. The chain's CDR3 is CATSRDTGA.

This sequence joins TRBV2 and TRBJ2-2; a possible D gene is TRBD2 (5 bases). V shed 6 bases and J shed 1 base, with 15 bases lying between them. CDR1 and CDR2 from the germline V gene are SNHLY and FYNNEI. CDR3 length equals 16 residues. CDR3 protein: CASSQEGLQNTGELFF. CDR3 sequence (DNA): TGTGCCAGCAGCCAAGAAGGACTTCAGAACACCGGGGAGCTGTTTTTT. Variable domain in full (rest from reference TRBV2 and TRBJ2-2): EPEVTQTPSHQVTQMGQEVILRCVPISNHLYFYWYRQILGQKVEFLVSFYNNEISEKSEIFDDQFSVERPDGSNFTLKIRSTKLEDSAMYFCASSQEGLQNTGELFFGEGSRLTVL.

V gene TRBV6-1 combines with J gene TRBJ1-2, with 8 bases matching TRBD1. J was trimmed by 0 bases and V by 6 bases; bases with no gene match: 9. Germline V gene sequence: CDR1 MNHNS, CDR2 SASEGT. The CDR3 sequence is 16 residues long. This CDR3 reads CASRRRQGTPNYGYTF. The CDR3 coding sequence is TGTGCCAGCAGACGTAGACAGGGGACTCCTAACTATGGCTACACCTTC.

This clonotype showed up many times. J is TRBJ2-3 and V is TRBV29-1, with D maybe TRBD2 (5 bases). Germline V gene data show CDR1 as SQVTM and CDR2 as ANQGSEA. The CDR3 has 13 residues. V lost 3 bases and J 3 bases, leaving 10 bases between the germline ends. In DNA form, the CDR3 reads TGCAGCGTTGAGTCGGGGAGTACAGATACGCAGTATTTT. This encodes CSVESGSTDTQYF.

Remarks on this clonotype: A read error may be the cause here, since a much bigger clone is one base away. The chain couples TRBV7-6 to TRBJ1-2; no definite D call. Germline V gives CDR1 SGHVS, CDR2 FNYEAQ. The CDR3 has 17 residues. CDR3 residues: CTSSPTPSRTENYGYTF. In DNA form, the CDR3 reads TGTACCAGCAGCCCTACACCCTCAAGAACAGAGAACTATGGCTACACCTTC.